This entry is about one T cell receptor (beta chain). Its antigen remains unidentified. The entry originates in a study of regulatory T cells in long-lasting Graves disease. Whole-study results and caveats: Persistent Graves' patients possessed reduced TCR diversity relative to recently diagnosed ones. Gene preferences differed: TRBV28, TRBJ1-2, TRBJ2-5 in persistent cases.

J gave up 6 bases and V 4 bases, and 10 bases lay outside the gene matches. Per the germline V gene, CDR1 is MDHEN and CDR2 is SYDVKM. The CDR3 sequence is 17 residues long. The time point: newly diagnosed GD, antithyroid drugs for less than 3 months. There was RNA extracted from PBMCs, and the TCR library was made from it. An endocrinology department in Xi'an, China, recruited the patients. Arm-PCR of CDR3 regions and iRepertoire HTBI primers were the basis on which TCR beta libraries were built. Each CDR3 protein is one row after TCRdb ran MiXCR on the multiplex PCR reads. In the table there are 560,000 or so distinct CDR3 sequences, about 16% of which are singletons. These data were also reused for a study on T cells in Graves' hyperthyroidism and ophthalmopathy. That source reports: In the first-round RT-PCR of the TCR CDR3, the HTBI primer set was used.

The chain uses TRBV28 and TRBJ2-1, with 12 bases aligning to TRBD1. The receptor was derived from a young man with Graves disease. The starting material was peripheral blood mononuclear cells (PBMCs), obtained at new diagnosis, from a patient treated with antithyroid drugs. Here the CDR3 DNA reads TGTGCCAGCAGTTATCACTGGGGACAGGGGGCGGGCAATGAGCAGTTCTTC. This translates into CASSYHWGQGAGNEQFF. Supplemented by reference TRBV28 and TRBJ2-1, the full variable domain reads DVKVTQSSRYLVKRTGEKVFLECVQDMDHENMFWYRQDPGLGLRLIYFSYDVKMKEKGDIPEGYSVSREKKERFSLILESASTNQTSMYLCASSYHWGQGAGNEQFFGPGTRLTVL.